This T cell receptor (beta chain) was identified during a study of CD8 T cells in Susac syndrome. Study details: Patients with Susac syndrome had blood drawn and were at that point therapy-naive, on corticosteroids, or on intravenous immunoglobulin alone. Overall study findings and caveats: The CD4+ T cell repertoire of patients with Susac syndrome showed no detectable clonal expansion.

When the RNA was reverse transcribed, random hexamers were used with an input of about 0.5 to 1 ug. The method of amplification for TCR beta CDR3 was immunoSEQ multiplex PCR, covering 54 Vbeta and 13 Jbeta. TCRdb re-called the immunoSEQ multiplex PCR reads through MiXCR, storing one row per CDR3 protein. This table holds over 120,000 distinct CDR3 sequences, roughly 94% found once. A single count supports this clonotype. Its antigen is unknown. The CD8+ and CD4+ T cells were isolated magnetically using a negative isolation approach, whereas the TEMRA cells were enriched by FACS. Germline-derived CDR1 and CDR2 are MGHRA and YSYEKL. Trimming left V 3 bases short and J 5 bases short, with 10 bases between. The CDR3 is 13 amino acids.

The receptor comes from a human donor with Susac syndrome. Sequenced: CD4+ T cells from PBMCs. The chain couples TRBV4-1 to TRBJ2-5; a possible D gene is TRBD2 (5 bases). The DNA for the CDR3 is TGCGCCAGCAGCCACGGGGTGCTCGAGACCCAGTACTTC. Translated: CASSHGVLETQYF.